What follows describes a single T cell receptor (beta chain). Its cognate antigen is unknown. Before sequencing took place, the ViraFEST assay used viral peptide pools to expand antigen-specific CD4+ T cells. Cells that had been cultured for 10 days were the source of isolated CD4+ T cells. Infection dated between March and December 2020, before the Alpha, Beta and Delta variants reached the United States. Subjects were given two BNT162b2 or mRNA-1273 vaccine doses. Fresh IL-2-containing medium replaced half the medium on days 3 and 7. Sequencing was performed with immunoSEQ multiplex PCR; in TCRdb, only in-frame clones are kept and a portion is missing. This table has about 17,000 clones, under 85% appearing once. This sample was included in a study of vaccination effects on CD4 cells after COVID-19. In the study overall: Early and late post-vaccination sampling was undertaken in a cohort of a few convalescent patients.

V trimming: 5 bases; J trimming: 3 bases; junction bases outside the gene matches: 10. The length of the CDR3 is 17 residues. The germline CDR1 and CDR2 sequences are LNHDA and SQIVND (reference sequence). The chain couples TRBV19 to TRBJ2-3; 11 nucleotides match TRBD2. The TCR was taken from a human donor who had a prior SARS-CoV-2 infection. The source material was CD4+ T cells from PBMCs cultured with SARS-CoV-2 spike peptides, sampled after COVID-19 vaccination. The CDR3 coding sequence is TGTGCCAGTAGTGACCGGAGACTAGCGGGGCTTACAGATACGCAGTATTTT. Residues: CASSDRRLAGLTDTQYF.